The rows below give T cell receptor beta chains drawn from one sample of a study of cytomegalovirus exposure and HLA in healthy donors. Profiled with immunoSEQ multiplex PCR; TCRdb holds only in-frame clones, not every one. The table has about 240,000 clones, approximately 87% seen once. Sequenced: PBMCs. These receptors came from a man younger than 30 in good health and CMV-seronegative. Each CDR3 is given without its conserved first and last residue. Each record gives: V gene, J gene, D gene, CDR3 protein. D genes are given only for firm matches.

V: TRBV18
J: TRBJ1-1
D: NA
CDR3: ASSPVRGEEAF

V: TRBV6-5
J: TRBJ2-3
D: NA
CDR3: ASRREPSTDTQY

V: TRBV4-2
J: TRBJ2-2
D: NA
CDR3: ASSQEAGFNTGELF

V: TRBV7-3
J: TRBJ2-1
D: TRBD2
CDR3: ASSSVTSDEQF

V: TRBV18
J: TRBJ1-1
D: TRBD1
CDR3: ASSPRDRGEAF

V: TRBV4-1
J: TRBJ2-1
D: NA
CDR3: ASSRQGTSDNEQF

V: TRBV2
J: TRBJ2-7
D: NA
CDR3: ASSGRPEPNEQY

V: TRBV28
J: TRBJ1-6
D: NA
CDR3: ASSLGQFNSPLH

V: TRBV6-7
J: TRBJ2-1
D: TRBD2
CDR3: ATNSGGAHEQF

V: TRBV19
J: TRBJ1-5
D: NA
CDR3: ASSMGGNQPQH

V: TRBV2
J: TRBJ2-5
D: NA
CDR3: ASSAVVQETQY

V: TRBV18
J: TRBJ2-7
D: NA
CDR3: ASSEGVVSYEQY

V: TRBV12-5
J: TRBJ2-1
D: NA
CDR3: ASLGLYNEQF